This TCR beta chain was identified during a study of OX40 agonist ivuxolimab in advanced cancers. This CDR3 spans 13 amino acids. Germline V gene sequence: CDR1 LNHDA, CDR2 SQIVND (reference sequence). J was trimmed by 10 bases and V by 10 bases; bases with no gene match: 12. Details on this clone: Its antigen is not known.

Profiled with immunoSEQ multiplex PCR; TCRdb holds only in-frame clones, not every one. The repertoire holds fewer than 75,000 clones, with about 87% as singletons. General study results and limits: CD8+ T cells were the subset that, on average, had more expanded clones than CD4+. Expanded peripheral T cell antigen specificity was not determined.

This specimen consisted of CD4+ or CD8+ T cells sorted from blood, obtained in a trial of the OX40 agonist ivuxolimab. The chain recombines TRBV19 with TRBJ2-1; 8 bases map to TRBD2. The receptor comes from an adult with an advanced solid tumor such as melanoma, head and neck, liver or kidney cancer. The CDR3 spells CATYSGDDGEQFF. The CDR3 nucleotides read TGTGCCACATATAGCGGGGACGATGGCGAGCAGTTCTTC.